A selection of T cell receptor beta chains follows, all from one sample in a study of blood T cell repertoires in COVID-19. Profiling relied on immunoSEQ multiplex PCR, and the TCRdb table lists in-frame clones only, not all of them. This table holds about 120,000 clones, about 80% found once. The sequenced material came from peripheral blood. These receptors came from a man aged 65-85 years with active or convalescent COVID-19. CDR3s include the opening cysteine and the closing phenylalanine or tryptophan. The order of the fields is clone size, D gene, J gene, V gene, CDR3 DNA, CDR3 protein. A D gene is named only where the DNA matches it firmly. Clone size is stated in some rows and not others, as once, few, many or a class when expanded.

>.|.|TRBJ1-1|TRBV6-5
TGTGCCAGCATTCGAAGCGGAACTGAAGCTTTCTTT
CASIRSGTEAFF
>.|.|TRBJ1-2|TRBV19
TGTGCCAGTAGTACACACACCCGCGGGGGCTACACCTTC
CASSTHTRGGYTF
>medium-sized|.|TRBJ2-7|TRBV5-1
TGCGCCAGCAGTGCCGGGGAAGGGTTACACGAGCAGTACTTC
CASSAGEGLHEQYF
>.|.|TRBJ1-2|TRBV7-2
TGTGCCAGCAGCTTAATAGATAACTATGGCTACACCTTC
CASSLIDNYGYTF
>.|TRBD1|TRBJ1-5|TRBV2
TGTGCCAGCAACTTAGGGACAGGGGGCAATCAGCCCCAGCATTTT
CASNLGTGGNQPQHF
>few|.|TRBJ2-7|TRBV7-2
TGTGCCAGCAGCTTTAGGGGGTCGGACGAGCAGTACTTC
CASSFRGSDEQYF
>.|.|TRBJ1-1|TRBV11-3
TGTGCCAGCAGCTTAGTTTTCGGCGTCCAGGGCACCACTGAAGCTTTCTTT
CASSLVFGVQGTTEAFF
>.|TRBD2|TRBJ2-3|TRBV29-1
TGCAGCGTTGAAGCCCAGCGGGAGAGATTTGATACGCAGTATTTT
CSVEAQRERFDTQYF
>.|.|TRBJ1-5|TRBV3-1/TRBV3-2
TGTGCCAGCAGCTCCCTGGACAGTAGCAATCAGCCCCAGCATTTT
CASSSLDSSNQPQHF
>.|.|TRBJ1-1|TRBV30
TGTGCCTGGAGCTTCCGGGGTCGGAACACTGAAGCTTTCTTT
CAWSFRGRNTEAFF
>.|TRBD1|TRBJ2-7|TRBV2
TGTGCCAGCAATCCCGGGACAGGGGCGGAAAAGCAGTACTTC
CASNPGTGAEKQYF
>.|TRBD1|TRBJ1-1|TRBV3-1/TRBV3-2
TGTGCCAGCAGCCAGTTTTCAGGGGGCGGGTACACTGAAGCTTTCTTT
CASSQFSGGGYTEAFF
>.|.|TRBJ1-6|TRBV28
TGTGCCAGCAACTCGGGGACACCCGATTCACCCCTCCACTTT
CASNSGTPDSPLHF
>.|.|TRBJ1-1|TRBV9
TGTGCCAGCAGCGCTGGCAATCTGTTTGCTGAAGCTTTCTTT
CASSAGNLFAEAFF
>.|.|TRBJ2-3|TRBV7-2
TGTGCCAGCAGCTTGTACGGGAGAGAGGATACGCAGTATTTT
CASSLYGREDTQYF
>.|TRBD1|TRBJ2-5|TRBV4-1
TGCGCCAGCAGCCAAGATTGGGGACAGGAGTTTGAGACCCAGTACTTC
CASSQDWGQEFETQYF
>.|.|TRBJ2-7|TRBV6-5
TGTGCCAGCAGTTACTCTATGAGCTCCTACGAGCAGTACTTC
CASSYSMSSYEQYF
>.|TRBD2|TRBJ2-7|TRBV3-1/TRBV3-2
TGTGCCAGCAGCCGGACTAGCGGGGGGGCCAGCTCCTACGAGCAGTACTTC
CASSRTSGGASSYEQYF
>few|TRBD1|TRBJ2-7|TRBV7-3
TGTGCCAGCAGCCCCGGGACAGGGTCCTACGAGCAGTACTTC
CASSPGTGSYEQYF
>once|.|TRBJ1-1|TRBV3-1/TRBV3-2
TGTGCCAGCAGCCAGGCTGGGCCCGGAATGGTGGCTTTCTTT
CASSQAGPGMVAFF
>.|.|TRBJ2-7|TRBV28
TGTGCCAGCAGGGACAGTGTTTTCTACGAGCAGTACTTC
CASRDSVFYEQYF
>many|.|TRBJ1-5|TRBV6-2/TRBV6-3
TGTGCCAGCAGTTACTCGATCTCGGCAGGGGCAAGTATTTTTCAGCCCCAGCATTTT
CASSYSISAGASIFQPQHF
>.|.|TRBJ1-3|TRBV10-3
TGTGCCATCAGTGAGACAGGGTTGGACACCATATATTTT
CAISETGLDTIYF